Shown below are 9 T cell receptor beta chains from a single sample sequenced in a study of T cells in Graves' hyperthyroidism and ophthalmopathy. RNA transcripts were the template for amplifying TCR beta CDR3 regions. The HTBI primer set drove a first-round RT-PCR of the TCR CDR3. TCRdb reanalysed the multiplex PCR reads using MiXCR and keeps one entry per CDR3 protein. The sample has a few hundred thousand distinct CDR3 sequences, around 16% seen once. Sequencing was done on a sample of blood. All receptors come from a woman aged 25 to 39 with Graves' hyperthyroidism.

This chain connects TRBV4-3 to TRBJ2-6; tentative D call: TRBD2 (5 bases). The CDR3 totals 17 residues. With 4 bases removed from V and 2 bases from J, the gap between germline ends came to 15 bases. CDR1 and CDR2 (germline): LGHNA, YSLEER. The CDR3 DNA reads TGCGCCAGCAGCCCTCCGAGGGTTGTCCCTGGGGCCAACGTCCTGACTTTC. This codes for CASSPPRVVPGANVLTF.

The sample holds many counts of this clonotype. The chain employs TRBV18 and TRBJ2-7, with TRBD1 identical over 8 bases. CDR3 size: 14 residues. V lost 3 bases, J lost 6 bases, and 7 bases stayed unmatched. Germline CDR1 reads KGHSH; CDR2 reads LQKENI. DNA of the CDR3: TGTGCCAGCTCACCGAACCGACAGGGGAGCGAGCAGTACTTC. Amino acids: CASSPNRQGSEQYF.

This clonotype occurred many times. This CDR3 is CASSPGQGGFETQYF. For the CDR3, the DNA is TGTGCCAGCAGCCCCGGACAGGGTGGATTTGAGACCCAGTACTTC. The V call is TRBV2, the J call TRBJ2-5; 8 bases align to TRBD1. Losses at the gene ends were 6 bases for V and 5 bases for J; bases not matched to a gene: 11. Germline V lookup: CDR1 SNHLY, CDR2 FYNNEI. This CDR3 is 15 amino acids long.

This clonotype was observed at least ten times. The CDR3 here is CASSLSSGDPYYEQYF. The CDR3 DNA reads as TGTGCCAGCAGCTTATCCAGCGGGGATCCATACTACGAGCAGTACTTC. The gene calls are TRBV7-3 and TRBJ2-7; 7 positions agree with TRBD2. V was clipped by 2 bases and J by 3 bases; unmatched bases: 10. Germline V gives CDR1 SGHTA, CDR2 FQGTGA. The CDR3 length is 16 residues.

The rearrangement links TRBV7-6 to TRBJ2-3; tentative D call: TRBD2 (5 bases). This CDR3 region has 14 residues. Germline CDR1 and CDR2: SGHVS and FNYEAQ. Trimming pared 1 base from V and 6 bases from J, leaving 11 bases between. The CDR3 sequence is CASSLDEGSDTQYF. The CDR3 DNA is TGTGCCAGCAGCTTAGATGAGGGAAGCGATACGCAGTATTTT.

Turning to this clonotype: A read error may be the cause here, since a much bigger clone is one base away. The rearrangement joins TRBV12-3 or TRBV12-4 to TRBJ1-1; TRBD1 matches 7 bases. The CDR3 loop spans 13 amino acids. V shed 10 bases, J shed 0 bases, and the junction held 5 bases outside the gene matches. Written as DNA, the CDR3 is TGTGCCACCGCGACAGGGCTGAACACTGAAGCTTTCTTT. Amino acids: CATATGLNTEAFF.

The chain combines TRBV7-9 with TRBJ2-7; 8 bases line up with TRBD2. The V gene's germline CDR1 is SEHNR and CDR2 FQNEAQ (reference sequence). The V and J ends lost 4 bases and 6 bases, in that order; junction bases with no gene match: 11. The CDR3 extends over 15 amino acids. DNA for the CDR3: TGTGCCAGCAGCTCCGGGGGGGGGTACGTTGTCGAGCAGTACTTC. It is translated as CASSSGGGYVVEQYF. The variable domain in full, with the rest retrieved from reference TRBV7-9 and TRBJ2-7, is DTGVSQNPRHKITKRGQNVTFRCDPISEHNRLYWYRQTLGQGPEFLTYFQNEAQLEKSRLLSDRFSAERPKGSFSTLEIQRTEQGDSAMYLCASSSGGGYVVEQYFGPGTRLTVT.

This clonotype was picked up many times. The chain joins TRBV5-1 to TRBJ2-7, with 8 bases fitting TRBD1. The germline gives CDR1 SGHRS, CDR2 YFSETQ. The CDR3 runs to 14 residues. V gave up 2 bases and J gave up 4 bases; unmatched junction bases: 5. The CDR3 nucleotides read TGCGCCAGCAGCTTCGGACAGGGCCTTTACGAGCAGTACTTC. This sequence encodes CASSFGQGLYEQYF.

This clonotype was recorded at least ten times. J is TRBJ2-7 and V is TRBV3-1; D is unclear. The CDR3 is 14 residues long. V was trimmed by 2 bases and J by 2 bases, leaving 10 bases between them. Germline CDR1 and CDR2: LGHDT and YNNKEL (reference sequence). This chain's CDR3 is CASSQQVGAYEQYF. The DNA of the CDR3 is TGTGCCAGCAGCCAACAGGTTGGGGCCTACGAGCAGTACTTC.